Listed here is a single TCR beta chain. Its antigen is currently not known. No clone much larger than this one lies a single base away; base qualities are absent. This entry comes from a study of CD8 T cells in Susac syndrome (dated by TCRdb to the late 2010s). In the study overall: Repertoire sequencing was used to test whether CD8+ T cell activation and differentiation in Susac syndrome was antigen driven. CD8+ T cell repertoire clonality was compared between about a dozen healthy donors, roughly 14 Susac syndrome patients and 15 multiple sclerosis patients. General conclusions and limits of the study: The number of individuals in the TCR sequencing and HLA analysis was acknowledged as relatively small.

Peripheral blood CD8+ and CD4+ T cells from healthy donors, Susac syndrome patients and multiple sclerosis patients were profiled by high-throughput TCR beta sequencing. Treatment-naive patients with stable or active relapsing-remitting disease fulfilling revised McDonald criteria were used as multiple sclerosis controls. Bulk CD8+ and CD4+ T cells were purified by magnetic negative isolation, while CD8+ TEMRA cells were enriched using FACS. Blood was drawn into EDTA tubes, processed within 24 hours, and PBMCs were isolated by density gradient centrifugation. PBMCs intended for TCR sequencing were cryopreserved in liquid nitrogen and thawed later in a water bath at 37 degrees C. Purity of sorted or isolated CD4+, CD8+ and CD8+ TEMRA cells was at least 90%. CDR1 and CDR2 were assigned from the germline V gene as SQVTM and ANQGSEA. The CDR3 contains 16 residues, cysteine and phenylalanine counted. The DNA shown is the 48-base CDR3, in frame from base 1. The germline V end is reduced by 0 bases and the J end by 1 base; junction bases left unmatched: 3.

RNA was extracted using the RNeasy kit, and roughly 0.45 to 1 microgram was reverse transcribed with random hexamers. The immunoSEQ multiplex PCR assay, which covers 54 Vbeta and 13 Jbeta segments, was used to amplify TCR beta CDR3 regions. PCR amplification bias was corrected by using a synthetic template baseline for primer optimization and computational correction. The study's own analysis went as follows. Reads were assigned to V, D and J genes according to IMGT and analyzed in immunoSEQ Analyzer, with only productive sequences retained. To calculate clonality, Shannon entropy was normalized by log2 of the number of productive unique sequences and then subtracted from one. For each patient and control, public and private clones were evaluated within the 100 most prevalent clones. Susac-specific clones were defined as absent from healthy and MS cohorts, roughly 1,100 published viral clones and other ImmuneACCESS disease sequences. The public reads were run again by TCRdb, first through fastp at Q25 and then through MiXCR, and only productive beta chains were kept. Each record represents a unique CDR3 protein, reported with the most common genes and DNA among its rows. TCRdb's processing, not the authors' own work, is the source of the V and J calls. This sample gives around 280,000 distinct CDR3 sequences in total; more than 75% of them show up just once. The ten largest clones represent approximately 0.11% of the sample.

Sample: CD8+ T cells from PBMCs. The rearranged chain carries TRBV29-1 and TRBJ2-6, with 7 middle bases fitting TRBD2. The sequence derives from a human donor with multiple sclerosis. The sequenced DNA is TGCAGCGTTGAAGATCGGGGGGATTCTGGGGCCAACGTCCTGACTTTC. Its protein is CSVEDRGDSGANVLTF.